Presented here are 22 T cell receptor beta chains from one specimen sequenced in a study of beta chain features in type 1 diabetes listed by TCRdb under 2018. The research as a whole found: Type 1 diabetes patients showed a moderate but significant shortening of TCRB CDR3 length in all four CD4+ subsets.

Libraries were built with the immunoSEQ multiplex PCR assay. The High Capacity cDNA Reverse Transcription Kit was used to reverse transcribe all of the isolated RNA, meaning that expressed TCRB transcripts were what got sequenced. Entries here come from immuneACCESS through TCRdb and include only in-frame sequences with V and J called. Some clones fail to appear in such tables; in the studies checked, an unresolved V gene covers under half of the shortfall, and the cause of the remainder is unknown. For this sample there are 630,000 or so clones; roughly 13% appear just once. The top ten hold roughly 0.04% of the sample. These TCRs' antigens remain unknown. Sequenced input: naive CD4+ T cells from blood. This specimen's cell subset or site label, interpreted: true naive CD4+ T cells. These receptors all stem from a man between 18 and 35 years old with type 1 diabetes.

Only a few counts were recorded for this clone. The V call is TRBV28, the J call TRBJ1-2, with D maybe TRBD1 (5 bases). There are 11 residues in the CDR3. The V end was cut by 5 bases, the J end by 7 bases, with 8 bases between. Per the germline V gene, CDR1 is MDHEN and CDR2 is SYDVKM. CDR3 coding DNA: TGTGCCAGCAGTGTGACAGTTGGCTACACCTTC. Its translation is CASSVTVGYTF.

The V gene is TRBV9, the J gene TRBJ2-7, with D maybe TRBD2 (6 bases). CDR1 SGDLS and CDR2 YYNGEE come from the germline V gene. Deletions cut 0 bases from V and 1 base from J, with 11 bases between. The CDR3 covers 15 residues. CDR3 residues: CASSVGRDESYEQYF. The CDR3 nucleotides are TGTGCCAGCAGCGTAGGGAGGGACGAATCCTACGAGCAGTACTTC. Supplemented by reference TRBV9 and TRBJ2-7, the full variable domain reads DSGVTQTPKHLITATGQRVTLRCSPRSGDLSVYWYQQSLDQGLQFLIQYYNGEERAKGNILERFSAQQFPDLHSELNLSSLELGDSALYFCASSVGRDESYEQYFGPGTRLTVT.

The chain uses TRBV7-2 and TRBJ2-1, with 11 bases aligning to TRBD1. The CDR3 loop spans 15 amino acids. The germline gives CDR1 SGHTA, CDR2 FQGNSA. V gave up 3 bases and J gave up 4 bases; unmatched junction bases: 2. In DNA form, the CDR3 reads TGTGCCAGCAGCTTCGGGACAGGGGGTTACAATGAGCAGTTCTTC. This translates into CASSFGTGGYNEQFF.

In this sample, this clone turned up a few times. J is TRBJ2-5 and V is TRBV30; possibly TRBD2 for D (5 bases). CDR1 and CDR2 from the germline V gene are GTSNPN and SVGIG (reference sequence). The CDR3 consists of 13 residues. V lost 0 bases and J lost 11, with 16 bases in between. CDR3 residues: CAWSVQFLGEQYF. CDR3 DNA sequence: TGTGCCTGGAGTGTACAATTCCTTGGGGAGCAGTACTTC. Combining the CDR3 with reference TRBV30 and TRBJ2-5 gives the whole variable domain SQTIHQWPATLVQPVGSPLSLECTVEGTSNPNLYWYRQAAGRGLQLLFYSVGIGQISSEVPQNLSASRPQDRQFILSSKKLLLSDSGFYLCAWSVQFLGEQYFGPGTRLLVL.

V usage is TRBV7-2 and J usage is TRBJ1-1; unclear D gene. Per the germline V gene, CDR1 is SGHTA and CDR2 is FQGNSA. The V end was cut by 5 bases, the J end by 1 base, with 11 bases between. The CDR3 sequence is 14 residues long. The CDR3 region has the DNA TGTGCCAGCAGCCCCCGTCGGACGAACACTGAAGCTTTCTTT. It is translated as CASSPRRTNTEAFF.

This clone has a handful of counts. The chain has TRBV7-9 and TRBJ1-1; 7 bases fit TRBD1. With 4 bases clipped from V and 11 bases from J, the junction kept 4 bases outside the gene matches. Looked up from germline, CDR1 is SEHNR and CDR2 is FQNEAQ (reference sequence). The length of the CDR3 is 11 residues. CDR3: CASSSRGTAFF. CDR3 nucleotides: TGTGCCAGCAGCTCCAGGGGGACGGCTTTCTTT.

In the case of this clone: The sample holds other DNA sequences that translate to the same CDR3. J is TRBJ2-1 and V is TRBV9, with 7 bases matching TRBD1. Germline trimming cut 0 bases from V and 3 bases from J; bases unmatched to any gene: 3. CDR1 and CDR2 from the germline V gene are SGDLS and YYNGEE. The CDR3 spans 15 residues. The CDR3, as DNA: TGTGCCAGCAGCGTAGAGGGGGACAGCTACAATGAGCAGTTCTTC. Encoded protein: CASSVEGDSYNEQFF.

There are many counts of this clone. The CDR3 is CAISEVVPDTQYF. CDR3 in DNA: TGTGCCATCAGTGAAGTAGTACCGGATACGCAGTATTTT. V usage is TRBV10-3 and J usage is TRBJ2-3; unclear D gene. This CDR3 comprises 13 residues. Trimming cost V 3 bases and J 6 bases, with 10 bases left between them. CDR1 is ENHRY and CDR2 is SYGVKD in the germline V gene.

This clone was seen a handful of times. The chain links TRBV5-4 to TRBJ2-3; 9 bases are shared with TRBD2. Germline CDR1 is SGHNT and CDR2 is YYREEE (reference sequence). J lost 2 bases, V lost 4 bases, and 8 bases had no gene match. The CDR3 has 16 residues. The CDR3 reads CASSEGLAETTDTQYF. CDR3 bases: TGTGCCAGCAGCGAGGGACTAGCTGAGACCACAGATACGCAGTATTTT.

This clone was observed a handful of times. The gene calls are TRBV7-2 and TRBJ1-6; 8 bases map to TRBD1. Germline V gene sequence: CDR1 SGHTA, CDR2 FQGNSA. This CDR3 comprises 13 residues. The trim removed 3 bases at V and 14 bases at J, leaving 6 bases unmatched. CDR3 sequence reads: CASSFATGVSLHF. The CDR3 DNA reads TGTGCCAGCAGCTTTGCGACAGGGGTGTCCCTCCACTTT.

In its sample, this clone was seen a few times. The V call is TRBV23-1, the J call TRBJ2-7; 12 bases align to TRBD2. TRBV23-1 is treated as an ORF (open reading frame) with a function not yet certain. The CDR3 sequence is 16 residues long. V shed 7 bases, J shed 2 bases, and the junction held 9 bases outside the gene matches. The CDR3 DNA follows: TGCGCCAGCATCCGACGGACTAGCGGGACGCCCTACGAGCAGTACTTC. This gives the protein CASIRRTSGTPYEQYF.

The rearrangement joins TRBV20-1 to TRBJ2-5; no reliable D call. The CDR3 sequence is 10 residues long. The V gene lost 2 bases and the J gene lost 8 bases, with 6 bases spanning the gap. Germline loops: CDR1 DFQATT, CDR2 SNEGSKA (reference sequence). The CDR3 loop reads CSARRVTQYF. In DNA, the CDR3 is TGCAGTGCTAGAAGGGTCACCCAGTACTTC.

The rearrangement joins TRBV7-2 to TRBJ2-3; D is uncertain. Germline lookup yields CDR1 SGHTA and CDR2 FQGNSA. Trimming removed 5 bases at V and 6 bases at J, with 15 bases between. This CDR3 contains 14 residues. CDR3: CASSPQAVTDTQYF. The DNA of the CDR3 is TGTGCCAGCAGCCCCCAAGCAGTAACGGATACGCAGTATTTT.

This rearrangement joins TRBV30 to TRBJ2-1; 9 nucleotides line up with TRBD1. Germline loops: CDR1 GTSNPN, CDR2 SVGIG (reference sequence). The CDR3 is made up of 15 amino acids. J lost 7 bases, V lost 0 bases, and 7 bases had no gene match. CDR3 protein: CAWSVRGQGINEQFF. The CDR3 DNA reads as TGTGCCTGGAGTGTAAGGGGACAGGGAATAAATGAGCAGTTCTTC. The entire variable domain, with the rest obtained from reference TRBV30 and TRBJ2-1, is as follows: SQTIHQWPATLVQPVGSPLSLECTVEGTSNPNLYWYRQAAGRGLQLLFYSVGIGQISSEVPQNLSASRPQDRQFILSSKKLLLSDSGFYLCAWSVRGQGINEQFFGPGTRLTVL.

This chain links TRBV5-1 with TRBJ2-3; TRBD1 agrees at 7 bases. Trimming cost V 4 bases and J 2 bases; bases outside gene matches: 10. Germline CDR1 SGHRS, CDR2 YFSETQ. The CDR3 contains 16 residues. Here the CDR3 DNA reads TGCGCCAGCAGCCCATGGAGACAGGGCCTCACAGATACGCAGTATTTT. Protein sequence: CASSPWRQGLTDTQYF.

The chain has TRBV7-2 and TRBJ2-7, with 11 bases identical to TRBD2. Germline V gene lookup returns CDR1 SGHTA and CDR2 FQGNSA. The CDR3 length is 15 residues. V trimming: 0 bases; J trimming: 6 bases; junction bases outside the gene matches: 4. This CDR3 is CASSLALAGGREQYF. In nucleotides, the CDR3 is TGTGCCAGCAGCTTAGCATTAGCGGGAGGGCGCGAGCAGTACTTC.

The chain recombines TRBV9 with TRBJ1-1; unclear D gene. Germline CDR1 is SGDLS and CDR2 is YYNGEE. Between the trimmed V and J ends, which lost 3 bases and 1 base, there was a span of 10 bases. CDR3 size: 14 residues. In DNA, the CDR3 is TGTGCCAGCAGCGACTCCGGAAGGAACACTGAAGCTTTCTTT. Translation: CASSDSGRNTEAFF.

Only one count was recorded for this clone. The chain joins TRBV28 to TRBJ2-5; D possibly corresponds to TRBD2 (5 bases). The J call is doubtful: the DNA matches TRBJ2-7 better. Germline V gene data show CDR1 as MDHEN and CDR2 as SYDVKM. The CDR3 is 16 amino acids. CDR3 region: CASSKLGVVVIYEQYF. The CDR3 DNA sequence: TGTGCCAGCAGTAAGTTGGGAGTGGTGGTGATCTACGAGCAGTACTTC.

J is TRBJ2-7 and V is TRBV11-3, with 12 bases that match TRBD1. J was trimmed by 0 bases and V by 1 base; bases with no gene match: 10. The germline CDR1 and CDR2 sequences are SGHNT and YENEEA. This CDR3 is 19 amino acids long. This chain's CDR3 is CASSLGAGTGGPSSYEQYF. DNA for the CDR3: TGTGCCAGCAGCTTAGGCGCCGGGACAGGGGGCCCGAGCTCCTACGAGCAGTACTTC.

CDR3 sequence: CASSPPLKDRVLAYGYTF. As DNA, the CDR3 is TGTGCCAGCTCACCACCGTTGAAAGACAGGGTATTGGCCTATGGCTACACCTTC. V gene TRBV18 combines with J gene TRBJ1-2, with 7 bases lining up with TRBD1. Germline V gene lookup returns CDR1 KGHSH and CDR2 LQKENI. This CDR3 has 18 amino acids. With V trimmed by 0 bases and J by 4 bases, 14 bases remained unmatched.

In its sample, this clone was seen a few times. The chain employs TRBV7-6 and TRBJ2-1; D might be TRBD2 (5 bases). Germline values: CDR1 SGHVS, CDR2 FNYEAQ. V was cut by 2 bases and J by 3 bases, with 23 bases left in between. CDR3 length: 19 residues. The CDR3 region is CASSLPNLSGIVIYNEQFF. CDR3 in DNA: TGTGCCAGCAGCTTACCGAACCTATCGGGGATAGTTATCTACAATGAGCAGTTCTTC.

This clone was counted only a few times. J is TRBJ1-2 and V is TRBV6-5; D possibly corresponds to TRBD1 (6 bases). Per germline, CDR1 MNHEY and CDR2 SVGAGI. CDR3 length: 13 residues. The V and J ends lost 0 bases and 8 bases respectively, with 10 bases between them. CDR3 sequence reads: CASSYSEGEGYTF. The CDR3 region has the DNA TGTGCCAGCAGTTACTCGGAGGGGGAGGGCTACACCTTC.